This TCR beta chain appears in the sequencing data of a study of shared clonotypes between healthy human individuals. Libraries were prepared by immunoSEQ multiplex PCR; TCRdb keeps only in-frame clonotypes and omits some of them. The profile shows about 590,000 clones, nearly 97% of them singletons. Selected positively for CCR7 and CD45RO-negative, naive CD8 cells excluded terminally differentiated effector memory CD45RA+ cells. The clonotype originates from a woman younger than 45 in good health. The sequencing input was naive CD8+ T cells sorted from blood.

For the CDR3, the DNA is TGTGCCAGCAGGTTGGAGGGTAACACTGAAGCTTTCTTT. Its protein product is CASRLEGNTEAFF. The chain recombines TRBV7-9 with TRBJ1-1, with D unresolved. Germline V lookup: CDR1 SEHNR, CDR2 FQNEAQ (reference sequence). The CDR3 has 13 residues. V was cut by 6 bases and J by 2 bases, with 10 bases left in between.